This T cell receptor (beta chain) was identified in a study of blood T cells in healthy people across ages. Study findings and constraints: With age, beta diversity per million T cells declined roughly linearly, significantly by about 37.

On this clonotype itself: Antigen unknown.

For the second PCR, which ran for about 7 to 11 cycles, a sample-barcoded 5' primer and a J-beta primer mix were used. One entry per CDR3 protein results from TCRdb running MiXCR on the 5' RACE reads. The sample contains 1.2 million to 1.5 million distinct CDR3 sequences, 42% of which appear only once. This TCR derives from a woman aged 18-29 years in good health. Specimen: blood.

This CDR3 is CASSLWVETYNEQFF. In DNA form, the CDR3 reads TGTGCCAGCAGCTTATGGGTAGAAACCTACAATGAGCAGTTCTTC. The chain joins TRBV7-6 to TRBJ2-1; D gene unclear. The ends were cut back, 2 bases at V and 2 bases at J, with 10 bases in the middle. Germline CDR1 and CDR2: SGHVS and FNYEAQ. The CDR3 is made up of 15 amino acids.